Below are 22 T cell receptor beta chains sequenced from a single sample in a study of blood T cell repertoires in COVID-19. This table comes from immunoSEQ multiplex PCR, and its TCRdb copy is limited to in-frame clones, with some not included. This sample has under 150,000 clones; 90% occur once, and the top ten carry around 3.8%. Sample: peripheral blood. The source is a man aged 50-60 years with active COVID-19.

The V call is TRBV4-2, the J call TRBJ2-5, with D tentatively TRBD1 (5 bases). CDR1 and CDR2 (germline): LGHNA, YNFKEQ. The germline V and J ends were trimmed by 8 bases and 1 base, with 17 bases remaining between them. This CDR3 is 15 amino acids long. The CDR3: CASAPRVGPQETQYF. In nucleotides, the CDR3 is TGTGCCAGCGCCCCCAGGGTAGGACCCCAAGAGACCCAGTACTTC.

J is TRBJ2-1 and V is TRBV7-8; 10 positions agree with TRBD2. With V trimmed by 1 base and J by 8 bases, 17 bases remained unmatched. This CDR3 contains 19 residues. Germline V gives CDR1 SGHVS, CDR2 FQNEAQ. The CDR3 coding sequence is TGTGCCAGCAGCTTAGGGGTTAGGACGGCTAGCGGGAGCCGGGATGAGCAGTTCTTC. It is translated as CASSLGVRTASGSRDEQFF.

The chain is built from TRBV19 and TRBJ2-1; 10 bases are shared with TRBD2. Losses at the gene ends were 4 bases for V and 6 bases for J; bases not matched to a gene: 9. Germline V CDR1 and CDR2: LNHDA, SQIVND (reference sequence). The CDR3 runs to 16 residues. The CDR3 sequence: CASSSNSGGTGNEQFF. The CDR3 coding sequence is TGTGCCAGTAGTAGTAATAGCGGGGGGACGGGCAATGAGCAGTTCTTC.

The CDR3 DNA reads TGTGCCAGCAGTAAACAGGCTAGCAAAAACATTCAGTACTTC. Its protein product is CASSKQASKNIQYF. The rearrangement uses TRBV6-5 and TRBJ2-4, with TRBD1 as a possible D gene (5 bases). With 5 bases removed from V and 3 bases from J, the gap between germline ends came to 11 bases. CDR3 length: 14 residues. The germline gives CDR1 MNHEY, CDR2 SVGAGI.

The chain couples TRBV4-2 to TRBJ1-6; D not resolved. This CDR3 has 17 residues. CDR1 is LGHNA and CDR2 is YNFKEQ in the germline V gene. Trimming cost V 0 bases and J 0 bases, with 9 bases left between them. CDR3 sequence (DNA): TGTGCCAGCAGCCAAGATTATCTGAGCTCCTATAATTCACCCCTCCACTTT. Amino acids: CASSQDYLSSYNSPLHF.

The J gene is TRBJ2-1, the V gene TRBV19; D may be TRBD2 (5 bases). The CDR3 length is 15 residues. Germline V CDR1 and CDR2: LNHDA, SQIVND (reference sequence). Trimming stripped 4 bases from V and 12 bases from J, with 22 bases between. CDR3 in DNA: TGTGCCAGTAGTACCGTGGCGGGTGAATTATCCGGGCAGTTCTTC. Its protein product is CASSTVAGELSGQFF.

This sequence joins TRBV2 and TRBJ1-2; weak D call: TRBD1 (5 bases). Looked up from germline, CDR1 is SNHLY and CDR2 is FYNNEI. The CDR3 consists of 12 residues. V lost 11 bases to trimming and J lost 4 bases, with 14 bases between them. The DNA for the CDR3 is TGTGCCGGCGGGGAGGGGATCTATGGCTACACCTTC. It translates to CAGGEGIYGYTF.

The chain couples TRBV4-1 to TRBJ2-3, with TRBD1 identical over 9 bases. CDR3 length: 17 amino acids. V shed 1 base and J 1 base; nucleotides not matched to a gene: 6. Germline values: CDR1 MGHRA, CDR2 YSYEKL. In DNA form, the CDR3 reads TGCGCCAGCAGCCAAGTGGGACAGGGTCTGGGCACAGATACGCAGTATTTT. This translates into CASSQVGQGLGTDTQYF.

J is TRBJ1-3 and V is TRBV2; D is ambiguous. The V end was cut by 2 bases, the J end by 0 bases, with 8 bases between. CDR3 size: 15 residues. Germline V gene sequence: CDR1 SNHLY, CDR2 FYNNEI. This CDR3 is CASSETVPSGNTIYF. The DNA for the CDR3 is TGTGCCAGCAGTGAAACAGTTCCCTCTGGAAACACCATATATTTT.

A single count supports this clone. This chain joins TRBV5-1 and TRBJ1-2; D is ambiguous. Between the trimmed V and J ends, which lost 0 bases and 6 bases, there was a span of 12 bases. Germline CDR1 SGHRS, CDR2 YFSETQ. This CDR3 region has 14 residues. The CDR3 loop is CASSLAGLRDGYTF. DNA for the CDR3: TGCGCCAGCAGCTTGGCCGGACTGCGAGATGGCTACACCTTC.

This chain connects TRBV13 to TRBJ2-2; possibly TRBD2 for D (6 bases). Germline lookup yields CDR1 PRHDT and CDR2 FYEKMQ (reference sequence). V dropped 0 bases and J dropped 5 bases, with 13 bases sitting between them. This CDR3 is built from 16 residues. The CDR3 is CASSLGAGKATGELFF. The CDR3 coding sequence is TGTGCCAGCAGCTTAGGGGCGGGGAAGGCAACCGGGGAGCTGTTTTTT.

The CDR3 loop is CASSQGGANSAYNEQFF. In nucleotides, the CDR3 is TGTGCCAGCAGCCAAGGTGGGGCCAACTCAGCTTACAATGAGCAGTTCTTC. J is TRBJ2-1 and V is TRBV3-1 (or the pseudogene TRBV3-2), with D maybe TRBD1 (5 bases). The CDR3 covers 17 residues. Germline V CDR1 and CDR2: LGHDT, YNNKEL (reference sequence). The germline V and J ends were trimmed by 1 base and 4 bases, with 17 bases remaining between them.

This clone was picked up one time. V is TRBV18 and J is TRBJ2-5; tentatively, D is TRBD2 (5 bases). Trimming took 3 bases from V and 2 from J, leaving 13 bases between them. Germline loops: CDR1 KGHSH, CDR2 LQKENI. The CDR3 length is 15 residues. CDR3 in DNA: TGTGCCAGCTCACCGGGTACGGGGAGACAAGAGACCCAGTACTTC. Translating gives CASSPGTGRQETQYF. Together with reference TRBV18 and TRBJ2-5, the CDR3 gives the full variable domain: NAGVMQNPRHLVRRRGQEARLRCSPMKGHSHVYWYRQLPEEGLKFMVYLQKENIIDESGMPKERFSAEFPKEGPSILRIQQVVRGDSAAYFCASSPGTGRQETQYFGPGTRLLVL.

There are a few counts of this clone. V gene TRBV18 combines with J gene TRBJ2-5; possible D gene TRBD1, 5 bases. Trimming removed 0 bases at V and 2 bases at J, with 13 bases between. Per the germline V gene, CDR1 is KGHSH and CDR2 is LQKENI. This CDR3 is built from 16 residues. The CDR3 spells CASSPPQGAVQETQYF. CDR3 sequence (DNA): TGTGCCAGCTCACCACCACAAGGGGCGGTACAAGAGACCCAGTACTTC.

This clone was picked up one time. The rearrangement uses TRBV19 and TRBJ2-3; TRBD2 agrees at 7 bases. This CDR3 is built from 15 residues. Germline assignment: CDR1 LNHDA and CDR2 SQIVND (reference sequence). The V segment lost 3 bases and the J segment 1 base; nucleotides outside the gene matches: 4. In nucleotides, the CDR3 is TGTGCCAGTAGTATTAGCGGGTCTGGCACAGATACGCAGTATTTT. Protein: CASSISGSGTDTQYF. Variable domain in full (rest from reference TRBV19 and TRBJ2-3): DGGITQSPKYLFRKEGQNVTLSCEQNLNHDAMYWYRQDPGQGLRLIYYSQIVNDFQKGDIAEGYSVSREKKESFPLTVTSAQKNPTAFYLCASSISGSGTDTQYFGPGTRLTVL.

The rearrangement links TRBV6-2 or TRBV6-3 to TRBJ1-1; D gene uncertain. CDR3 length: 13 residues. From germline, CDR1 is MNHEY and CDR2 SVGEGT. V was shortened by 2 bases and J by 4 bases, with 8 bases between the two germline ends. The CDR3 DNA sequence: TGTGCCAGCAGTTACAGATTGGCCACTGAAGCTTTCTTT. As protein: CASSYRLATEAFF.

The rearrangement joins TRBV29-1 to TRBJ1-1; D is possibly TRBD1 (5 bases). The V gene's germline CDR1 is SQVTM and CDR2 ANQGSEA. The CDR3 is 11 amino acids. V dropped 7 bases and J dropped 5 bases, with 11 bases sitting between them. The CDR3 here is CSDGGRTEAFF. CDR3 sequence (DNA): TGCAGCGATGGGGGGAGAACTGAAGCTTTCTTT.

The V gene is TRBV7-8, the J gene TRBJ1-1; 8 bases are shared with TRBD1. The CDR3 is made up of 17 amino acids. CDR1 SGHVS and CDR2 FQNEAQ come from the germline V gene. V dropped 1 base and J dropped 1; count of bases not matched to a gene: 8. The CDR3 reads CASSLGTGFKTNTEAFF. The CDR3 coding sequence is TGTGCCAGCAGCTTAGGGACAGGGTTCAAGACGAACACTGAAGCTTTCTTT.

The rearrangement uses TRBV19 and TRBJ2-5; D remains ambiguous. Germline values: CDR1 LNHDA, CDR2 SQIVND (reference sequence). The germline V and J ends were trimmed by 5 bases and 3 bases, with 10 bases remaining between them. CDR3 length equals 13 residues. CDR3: CASSVAREETQYF. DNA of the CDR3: TGTGCCAGTAGTGTCGCCCGGGAAGAGACCCAGTACTTC.

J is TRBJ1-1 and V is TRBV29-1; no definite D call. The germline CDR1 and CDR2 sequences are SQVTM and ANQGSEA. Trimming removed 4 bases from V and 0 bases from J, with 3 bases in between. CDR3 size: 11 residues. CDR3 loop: CSVAVNTEAFF. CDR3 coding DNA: TGCAGCGTTGCAGTGAACACTGAAGCTTTCTTT.

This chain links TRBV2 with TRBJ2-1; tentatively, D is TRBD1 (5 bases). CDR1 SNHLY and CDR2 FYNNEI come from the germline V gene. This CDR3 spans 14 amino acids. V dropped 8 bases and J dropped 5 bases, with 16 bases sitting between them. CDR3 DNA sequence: TGTGCCAGCGTAGGGGCGGAAGGAAACAATGAGCAGTTCTTC. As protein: CASVGAEGNNEQFF.

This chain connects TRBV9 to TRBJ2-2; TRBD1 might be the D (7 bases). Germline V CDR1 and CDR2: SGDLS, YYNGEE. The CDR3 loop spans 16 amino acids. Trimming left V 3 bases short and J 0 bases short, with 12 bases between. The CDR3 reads CASSGQGGANTGELFF. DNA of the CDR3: TGTGCCAGCAGCGGGCAGGGGGGCGCGAACACCGGGGAGCTGTTTTTT.